This T cell receptor (beta chain) stems from a study of T cells in Graves' hyperthyroidism and ophthalmopathy. J lost 13 bases, V lost 5 bases, and 12 bases had no gene match. CDR3 length: 14 amino acids. The germline V gene encodes CDR1 SGHAT and CDR2 FQNNGV. General observations from the study: By a 13 V-J model, ophthalmopathy was set apart from stable hyperthyroidism. The model's output predicted ophthalmopathy at a median of roughly 6 months prior to onset.

These patients, aged 18 to 65, had recently diagnosed hyperthyroidism lasting under 2 months. Comments on this clonotype: Its antigen is unknown.

Amplification of TCR beta CDR3 regions used RNA as the template. The study used the HTBI primer set for a first-round RT-PCR of the TCR CDR3. Each CDR3 protein is one row after TCRdb ran MiXCR on the multiplex PCR reads. The sample includes a few hundred thousand distinct CDR3 sequences, about 14% of them seen just once. Input material: blood. The chain uses TRBV11-2 and TRBJ2-5; 11 bases agree with TRBD2. The source is a woman aged 40 to 50 with Graves' hyperthyroidism that later progressed to Graves' ophthalmopathy. DNA of the CDR3: TGTGCCAGCAGCAGACTAGCGGGGAACTACTACTTGTACTTC. The encoded protein is CASSRLAGNYYLYF. Complete variable domain (other parts from reference TRBV11-2 and TRBJ2-5): EAGVAQSPRYKIIEKRQSVAFWCNPISGHATLYWYQQILGQGPKLLIQFQNNGVVDDSQLPKDRFSAERLKGVDSTLKIQPAKLEDSAVYLCASSRLAGNYYLYFGPGTRLLVL.